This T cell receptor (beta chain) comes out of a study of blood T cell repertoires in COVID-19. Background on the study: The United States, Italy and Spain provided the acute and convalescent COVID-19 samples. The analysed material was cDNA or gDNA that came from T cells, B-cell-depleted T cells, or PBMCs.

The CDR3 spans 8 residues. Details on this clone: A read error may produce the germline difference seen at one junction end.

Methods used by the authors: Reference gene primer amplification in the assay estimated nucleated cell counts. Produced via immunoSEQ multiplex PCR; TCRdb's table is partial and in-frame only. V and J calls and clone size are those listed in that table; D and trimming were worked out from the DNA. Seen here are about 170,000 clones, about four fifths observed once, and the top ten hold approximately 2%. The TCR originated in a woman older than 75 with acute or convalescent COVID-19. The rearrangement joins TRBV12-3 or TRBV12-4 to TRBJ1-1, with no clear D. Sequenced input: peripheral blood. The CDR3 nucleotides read TGTGCCAGCACCCCTGGGAGATTT. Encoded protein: CASTPGRF.